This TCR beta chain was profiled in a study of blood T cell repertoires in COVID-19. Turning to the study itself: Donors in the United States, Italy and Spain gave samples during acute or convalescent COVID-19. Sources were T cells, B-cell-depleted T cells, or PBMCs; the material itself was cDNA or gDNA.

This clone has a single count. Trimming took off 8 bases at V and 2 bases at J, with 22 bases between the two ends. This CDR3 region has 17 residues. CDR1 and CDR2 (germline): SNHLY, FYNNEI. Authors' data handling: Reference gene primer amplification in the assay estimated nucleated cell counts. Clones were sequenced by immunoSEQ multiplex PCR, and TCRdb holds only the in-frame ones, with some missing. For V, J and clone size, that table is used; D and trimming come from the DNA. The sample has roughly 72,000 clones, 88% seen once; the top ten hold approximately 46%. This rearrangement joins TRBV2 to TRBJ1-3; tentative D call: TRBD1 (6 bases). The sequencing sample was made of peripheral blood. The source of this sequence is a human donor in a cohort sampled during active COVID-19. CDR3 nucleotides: TGTGCCAGCGGGAACCCTGCAGGGGAACGGGCTGGAAACACCATATATTTT. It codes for CASGNPAGERAGNTIYF. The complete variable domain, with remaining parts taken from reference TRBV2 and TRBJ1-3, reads EPEVTQTPSHQVTQMGQEVILRCVPISNHLYFYWYRQILGQKVEFLVSFYNNEISEKSEIFDDQFSVERPDGSNFTLKIRSTKLEDSAMYFCASGNPAGERAGNTIYFGEGSWLTVV.